This TCR beta chain was observed in a study of PD-1 blockade in classical Hodgkin lymphoma. Repertoires were generated with immunoSEQ multiplex PCR, while TCRdb's copy carries only in-frame clones and drops some. The profile shows about 75,000 clones, more than 85% of them singletons. Trimming removed 4 bases from V and 2 bases from J, with 15 bases in between. Germline values: CDR1 GTSNPN, CDR2 SVGIG (reference sequence). CDR3 length equals 15 residues. The patients all showed relapse after autologous stem cell transplantation, while their brentuximab vedotin exposure varied. Remarks on this clone: Its antigen is unidentified.

Study conclusions and caveats: Underlying causes for the observed repertoire differences were not defined, possibly disease activity or prior therapy.

The source is a human donor with classical Hodgkin lymphoma. This chain links TRBV30 with TRBJ1-5; possibly TRBD1 for D (5 bases). Sequencing used peripheral blood mononuclear cells (PBMCs), obtained at baseline. CDR3 sequence reads: CAWTETGDGNQPQHF. CDR3 nucleotides: TGTGCCTGGACTGAAACGGGGGATGGCAATCAGCCCCAGCATTTT.